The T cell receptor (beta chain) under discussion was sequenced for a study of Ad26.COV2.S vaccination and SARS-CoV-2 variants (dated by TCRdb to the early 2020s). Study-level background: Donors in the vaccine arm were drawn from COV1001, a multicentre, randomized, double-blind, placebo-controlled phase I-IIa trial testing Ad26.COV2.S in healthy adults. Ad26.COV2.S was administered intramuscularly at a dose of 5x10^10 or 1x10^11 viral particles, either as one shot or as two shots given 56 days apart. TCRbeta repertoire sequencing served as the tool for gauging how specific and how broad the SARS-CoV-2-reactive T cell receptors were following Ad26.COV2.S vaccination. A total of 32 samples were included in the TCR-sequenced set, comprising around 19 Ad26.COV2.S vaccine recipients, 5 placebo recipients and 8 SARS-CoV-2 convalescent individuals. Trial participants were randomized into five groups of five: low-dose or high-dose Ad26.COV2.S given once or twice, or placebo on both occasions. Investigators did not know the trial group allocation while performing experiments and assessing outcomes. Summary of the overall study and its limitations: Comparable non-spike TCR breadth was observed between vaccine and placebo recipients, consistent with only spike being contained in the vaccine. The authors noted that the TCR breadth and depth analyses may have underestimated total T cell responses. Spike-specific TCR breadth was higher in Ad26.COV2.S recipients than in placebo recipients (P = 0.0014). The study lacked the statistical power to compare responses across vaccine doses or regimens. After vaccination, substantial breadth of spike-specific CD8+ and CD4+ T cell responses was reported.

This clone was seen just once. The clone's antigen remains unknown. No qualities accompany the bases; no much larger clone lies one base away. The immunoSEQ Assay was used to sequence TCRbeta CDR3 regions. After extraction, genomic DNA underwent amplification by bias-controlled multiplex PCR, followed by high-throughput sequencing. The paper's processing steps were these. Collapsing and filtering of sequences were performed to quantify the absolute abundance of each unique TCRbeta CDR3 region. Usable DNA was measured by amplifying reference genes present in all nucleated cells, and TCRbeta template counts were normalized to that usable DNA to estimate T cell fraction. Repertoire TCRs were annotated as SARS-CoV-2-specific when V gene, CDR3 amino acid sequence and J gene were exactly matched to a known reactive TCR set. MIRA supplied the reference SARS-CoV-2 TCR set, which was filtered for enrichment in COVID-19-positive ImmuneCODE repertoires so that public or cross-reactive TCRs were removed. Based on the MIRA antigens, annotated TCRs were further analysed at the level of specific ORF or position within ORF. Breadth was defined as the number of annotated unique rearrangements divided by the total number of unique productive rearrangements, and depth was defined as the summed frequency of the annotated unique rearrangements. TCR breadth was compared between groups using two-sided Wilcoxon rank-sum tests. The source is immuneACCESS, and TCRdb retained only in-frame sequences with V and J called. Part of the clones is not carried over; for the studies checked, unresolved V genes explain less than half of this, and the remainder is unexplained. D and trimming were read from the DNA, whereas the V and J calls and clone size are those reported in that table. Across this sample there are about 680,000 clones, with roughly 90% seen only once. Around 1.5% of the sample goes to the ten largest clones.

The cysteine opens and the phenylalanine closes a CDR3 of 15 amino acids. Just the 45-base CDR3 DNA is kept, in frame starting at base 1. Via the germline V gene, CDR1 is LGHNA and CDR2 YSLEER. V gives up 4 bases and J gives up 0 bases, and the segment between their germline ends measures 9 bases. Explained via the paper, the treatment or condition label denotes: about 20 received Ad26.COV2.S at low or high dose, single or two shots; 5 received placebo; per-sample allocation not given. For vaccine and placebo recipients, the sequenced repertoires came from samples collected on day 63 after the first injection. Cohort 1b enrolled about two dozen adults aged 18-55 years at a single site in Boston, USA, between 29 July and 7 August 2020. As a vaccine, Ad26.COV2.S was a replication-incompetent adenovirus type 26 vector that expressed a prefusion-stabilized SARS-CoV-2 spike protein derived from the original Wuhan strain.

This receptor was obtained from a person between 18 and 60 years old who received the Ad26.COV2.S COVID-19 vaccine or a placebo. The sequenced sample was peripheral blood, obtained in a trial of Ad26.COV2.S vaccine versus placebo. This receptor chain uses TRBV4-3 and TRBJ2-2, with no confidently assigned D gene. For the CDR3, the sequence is CASSLTASNTGELFF. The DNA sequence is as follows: TGCGCCAGCAGCCTTACAGCATCGAACACCGGGGAGCTGTTTTTT.